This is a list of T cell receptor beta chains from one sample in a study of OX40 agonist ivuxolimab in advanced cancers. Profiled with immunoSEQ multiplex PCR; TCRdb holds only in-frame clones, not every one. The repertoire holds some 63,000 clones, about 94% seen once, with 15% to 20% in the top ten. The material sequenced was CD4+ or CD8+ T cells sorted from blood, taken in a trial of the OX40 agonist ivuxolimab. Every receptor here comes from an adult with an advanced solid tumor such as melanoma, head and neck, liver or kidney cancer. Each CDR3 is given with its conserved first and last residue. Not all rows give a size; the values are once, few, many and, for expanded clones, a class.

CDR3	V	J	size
CASRSAVFNEKLFF	TRBV6-5	TRBJ1-4	.
CASSFSGLAAYEQYF	TRBV7-9	TRBJ2-7	.
CASSQESSYEQYF	TRBV4-2	TRBJ2-7	.
CASSRATGTVSSYEQYF	TRBV7-6	TRBJ2-7	.
CASSLFAGGDNEQFF	TRBV27	TRBJ2-1	.
CASSQVLPGGRMLADTQYF	TRBV4-2	TRBJ2-3	.
CASSELHSRAYEQYF	TRBV2	TRBJ2-7	.
CASSQTASGSNEQFF	TRBV4-3	TRBJ2-1	.
CASSLGQGVGLNEQFF	TRBV7-9	TRBJ2-1	.
CSVAEREHHEQYF	TRBV29-1	TRBJ2-7	.
CSVEGGRKGYGYTF	TRBV29-1	TRBJ1-2	.
CASSQGWDTQYF	TRBV4-1	TRBJ2-3	.
CASSHGTTEAFF	TRBV4-1	TRBJ1-1	.
CASSSGGFLQTQYF	TRBV19	TRBJ2-5	.
CASSLGRQWSQPQHF	TRBV5-4	TRBJ1-5	.
CASSLVRDRVTGELFF	TRBV5-6	TRBJ2-2	.
CASSQDGLAGDNEQFF	TRBV4-3	TRBJ2-1	.
CASSMGAVQPQHF	TRBV19	TRBJ1-5	few
CASSVGLAESYEQYF	TRBV9	TRBJ2-7	.
CASSLGQGYNEQFF	TRBV5-8	TRBJ2-1	.
CASSLKPRGYNEQFF	TRBV5-8	TRBJ2-1	.
CASSLAVRGGDSYGYTF	TRBV7-9	TRBJ1-2	.
CASSFSGSYEQYF	TRBV7-2	TRBJ2-7	.
CASSKFGESGRGTDTQYF	TRBV21-1	TRBJ2-3	.